The rows below give T cell receptor beta chains drawn from one sample of a study of radiation and T cells in renal cell carcinoma. TCRdb's table, derived via immunoSEQ multiplex PCR, lists solely in-frame clones and lacks some. The sample shows roughly 150,000 clones, approximately 90% of them seen only once. Specimen: blood, collected from a patient whose treatment included radiotherapy and nephrectomy. The receptors originated from an older woman with renal cell carcinoma. CDR3s include the opening cysteine and the closing phenylalanine or tryptophan. The D gene is left open where the match is weak. Size tells how often a clone was seen (once, few, many) or the class of an expanded clone, and some rows leave it out.

v_gene: TRBV9
j_gene: TRBJ2-5
abundance: NA
d_gene: NA
CDR3nt: TGTGCCAGCAGCGTCGGACCGGGCACGGAGGAGACCCAGTACTTC
CDR3aa: CASSVGPGTEETQYF

v_gene: TRBV30
j_gene: TRBJ1-4
abundance: NA
d_gene: NA
CDR3nt: TGTGCCTGGAGTGTGCGAGTCGGTGAAAAACTGTTTTTT
CDR3aa: CAWSVRVGEKLFF

v_gene: TRBV19
j_gene: TRBJ1-1
abundance: NA
d_gene: NA
CDR3nt: TGTGCCAGATGGAACGCGGGGGCGGATACTGAAGCTTTCTTT
CDR3aa: CARWNAGADTEAFF

v_gene: TRBV29-1
j_gene: TRBJ2-2
abundance: NA
d_gene: NA
CDR3nt: TGCAGCGTTTCCTTCGGGGTGGGCGGGGAGCTGTTTTTT
CDR3aa: CSVSFGVGGELFF

v_gene: TRBV11-3
j_gene: TRBJ2-2
abundance: NA
d_gene: NA
CDR3nt: TGTGCCAGCAGCTCAGGGACATCGAACACCGGGGAGCTGTTTTTT
CDR3aa: CASSSGTSNTGELFF

v_gene: TRBV7-9
j_gene: TRBJ1-1
abundance: once
d_gene: TRBD1
CDR3nt: TGTGCCAGCAGCTTAACCGGGACAGGTGAAGCTTTCTTT
CDR3aa: CASSLTGTGEAFF

v_gene: TRBV14
j_gene: TRBJ1-3
abundance: NA
d_gene: TRBD1
CDR3nt: TGTGCCAGCAGCTCCTGGACAGGAAGGGGATCTGGAAACACCATATATTTT
CDR3aa: CASSSWTGRGSGNTIYF

v_gene: TRBV6-5
j_gene: TRBJ1-6
abundance: NA
d_gene: NA
CDR3nt: TGTGCCAGCAGTTCCCCGGGTCGATCGGGATATTCACCCCTCCACTTT
CDR3aa: CASSSPGRSGYSPLHF

v_gene: TRBV4-2
j_gene: TRBJ2-3
abundance: NA
d_gene: NA
CDR3nt: TGTGCCAGCAGCCCGGGACTTCCCGCAGGGACGCAGTATTTT
CDR3aa: CASSPGLPAGTQYF

v_gene: TRBV2
j_gene: TRBJ2-5
abundance: NA
d_gene: NA
CDR3nt: TGTGCCAGCAGGACTGACGGATCAACCGAGTACTTC
CDR3aa: CASRTDGSTEYF

v_gene: TRBV19
j_gene: TRBJ2-1
abundance: NA
d_gene: TRBD2
CDR3nt: TGTGCCAGTAGCGAAACCGGACTAGCGGGGAATGAGCAGTTCTTC
CDR3aa: CASSETGLAGNEQFF

v_gene: TRBV29-1
j_gene: TRBJ1-5
abundance: NA
d_gene: NA
CDR3nt: TGCAGCGTTGGGGGGGCGGGAAGCAATCAGCCCCAGCATTTT
CDR3aa: CSVGGAGSNQPQHF

v_gene: TRBV5-1
j_gene: TRBJ2-1
abundance: NA
d_gene: NA
CDR3nt: TGCGCCAGCAGCTTACAGAGCCTTGGGGACAATGAGCAGTTCTTC
CDR3aa: CASSLQSLGDNEQFF

v_gene: TRBV6-1
j_gene: TRBJ2-7
abundance: NA
d_gene: TRBD2
CDR3nt: TGTGCCAGCAGTTCCACCGGGACTAACTACGAGCAGTACTTC
CDR3aa: CASSSTGTNYEQYF

v_gene: TRBV6-1
j_gene: TRBJ1-5
abundance: NA
d_gene: TRBD1
CDR3nt: TGTGCCAGCAGTGCCCGTGACAGGGGAGACAATCAGCCCCAGCATTTT
CDR3aa: CASSARDRGDNQPQHF

v_gene: TRBV9
j_gene: TRBJ2-3
abundance: NA
d_gene: TRBD2
CDR3nt: TGTGCCAGCAGCCCTCGAGTAGCGGGGGGAGGTCCTAGCACAGATACGCAGTATTTT
CDR3aa: CASSPRVAGGGPSTDTQYF

v_gene: TRBV15
j_gene: TRBJ2-1
abundance: NA
d_gene: TRBD2
CDR3nt: TGTGCCACCAGCAGTTCCCTTGGGCGGGGGGGCCGCGATGAGCAGTTCTTC
CDR3aa: CATSSSLGRGGRDEQFF

v_gene: TRBV7-9
j_gene: TRBJ1-1
abundance: NA
d_gene: TRBD1
CDR3nt: TGTGCCAGCAGCTTAAAGGGGACAGTAGGTGAAGCTTTCTTT
CDR3aa: CASSLKGTVGEAFF

v_gene: TRBV9
j_gene: TRBJ1-2
abundance: NA
d_gene: TRBD1
CDR3nt: TGTGCCAGCAGCGAGTTTGACAGGGGTGGCTACACCTTC
CDR3aa: CASSEFDRGGYTF

v_gene: TRBV2
j_gene: TRBJ1-2
abundance: NA
d_gene: NA
CDR3nt: TGTGCCAGCAGTCCGGACATACCCCGAGGTAACACCTTC
CDR3aa: CASSPDIPRGNTF

v_gene: TRBV19
j_gene: TRBJ2-1
abundance: NA
d_gene: NA
CDR3nt: TGTGCCAGTAATCGGGGGGCGTTTAGCAATGAGCAGTTCTTC
CDR3aa: CASNRGAFSNEQFF

v_gene: TRBV5-1
j_gene: TRBJ2-7
abundance: NA
d_gene: NA
CDR3nt: TGCGCCAGCAGCTTGGTCGGCAGCGACTACGAGCAGTACTTC
CDR3aa: CASSLVGSDYEQYF

v_gene: TRBV30
j_gene: TRBJ2-3
abundance: NA
d_gene: NA
CDR3nt: TGTGCCTGGACAGTTAGGGGAGATACGCAGTATTTT
CDR3aa: CAWTVRGDTQYF

v_gene: TRBV25-1
j_gene: TRBJ1-2
abundance: NA
d_gene: NA
CDR3nt: TGTGCCAGCAGTGAAATCGGGGGGAGGTCCGGCTACACCTTC
CDR3aa: CASSEIGGRSGYTF

v_gene: TRBV9
j_gene: TRBJ2-2
abundance: once
d_gene: NA
CDR3nt: TGTGCCAGCAGCGAGGGACACACCGGGGAGCTGTTTTTT
CDR3aa: CASSEGHTGELFF

v_gene: TRBV27
j_gene: TRBJ1-6
abundance: NA
d_gene: TRBD1
CDR3nt: TGTGCCAGCTCTTCCGGGACAGGGGCTCCCAATTCACCCCTCCACTTT
CDR3aa: CASSSGTGAPNSPLHF

v_gene: TRBV5-8
j_gene: TRBJ1-1
abundance: NA
d_gene: TRBD1
CDR3nt: TGTGCCAGCAGCCGGGGACAGTGGGAGAACACTGAAGCTTTCTTT
CDR3aa: CASSRGQWENTEAFF

v_gene: TRBV6-4
j_gene: TRBJ1-6
abundance: NA
d_gene: TRBD1
CDR3nt: TGTGCCAGCAGAGGACAGGGCCCGAATTCACCCCTCCACTTT
CDR3aa: CASRGQGPNSPLHF

v_gene: TRBV6-1
j_gene: TRBJ2-2
abundance: NA
d_gene: NA
CDR3nt: TGTGCCAGCAGAGCGACAGCGAACACCGGGGAGCTGTTTTTT
CDR3aa: CASRATANTGELFF

v_gene: TRBV28
j_gene: TRBJ1-2
abundance: NA
d_gene: TRBD1
CDR3nt: TGTGCCAGCAGTTCACCCGGGACAGGAAACTATGGCTACACCTTC
CDR3aa: CASSSPGTGNYGYTF

v_gene: TRBV5-1
j_gene: TRBJ2-3
abundance: NA
d_gene: TRBD2
CDR3nt: TGCGCCAGCGTCAGGTGGACTAGCGGCGCAGATACGCAGTATTTT
CDR3aa: CASVRWTSGADTQYF

v_gene: TRBV11-2
j_gene: TRBJ1-2
abundance: NA
d_gene: NA
CDR3nt: TGTGCCAGCAGCTTAGATCAAGGGCGCGGCTACACCTTC
CDR3aa: CASSLDQGRGYTF

v_gene: TRBV6-6
j_gene: TRBJ1-2
abundance: NA
d_gene: TRBD1
CDR3nt: TGTGCCAGCAGTTCCTCTACAGGGGGCTCCCCCTATGGCTACACCTTC
CDR3aa: CASSSSTGGSPYGYTF

v_gene: TRBV4-2
j_gene: TRBJ1-1
abundance: few
d_gene: TRBD1
CDR3nt: TGTGCCAGCAGCCAAGATCGGGGGACAGTGGGCACTGAAGCTTTCTTT
CDR3aa: CASSQDRGTVGTEAFF

v_gene: TRBV6-6
j_gene: TRBJ2-6
abundance: NA
d_gene: NA
CDR3nt: TGTGCCAGCCTTAAGAGAGGGGCCAACGTCCTGACTTTC
CDR3aa: CASLKRGANVLTF

v_gene: TRBV5-1
j_gene: TRBJ2-7
abundance: NA
d_gene: TRBD2
CDR3nt: TGCGCCAGCAGCCCCGGGACTAGCGGGGGGGCCTACGAGCAGTACTTC
CDR3aa: CASSPGTSGGAYEQYF

v_gene: TRBV5-4
j_gene: TRBJ2-2
abundance: NA
d_gene: NA
CDR3nt: TGTGCCAGCAGCTCCGCACAGGTTACGAACACCGGGGAGCTGTTTTTT
CDR3aa: CASSSAQVTNTGELFF

v_gene: TRBV28
j_gene: TRBJ1-5
abundance: NA
d_gene: TRBD1
CDR3nt: TGTGCCAGCAGTCTCACAGGGGAATCAGCCCCAGCATTT
CDR3aa: CASSLTGESAPAF

v_gene: TRBV6-5
j_gene: TRBJ1-6
abundance: NA
d_gene: TRBD1
CDR3nt: TGTGCCAGCGGGAGGGACAGACCAATTTCACCCCTCCACTTT
CDR3aa: CASGRDRPISPLHF

v_gene: TRBV7-2
j_gene: TRBJ1-4
abundance: NA
d_gene: NA
CDR3nt: TGTGCCAGCAGCTTGGGGCCGGTGGGTGAAAAACTGTTTTTT
CDR3aa: CASSLGPVGEKLFF

v_gene: TRBV6-6
j_gene: TRBJ1-5
abundance: NA
d_gene: NA
CDR3nt: TGTGCCAGCAAAGACGGGGGCAATCAGCCCCAGCATTTT
CDR3aa: CASKDGGNQPQHF

v_gene: TRBV18
j_gene: TRBJ2-1
abundance: NA
d_gene: NA
CDR3nt: TGTGCCAGCTCACCACAAACAGGGCTCAATGAGCAGTTCTTC
CDR3aa: CASSPQTGLNEQFF

v_gene: TRBV9
j_gene: TRBJ2-7
abundance: NA
d_gene: TRBD1
CDR3nt: TGTGCCAGCAGCGTCGAGACCGGGACAGGGTCAAGCGAGCAGTACTTC
CDR3aa: CASSVETGTGSSEQYF

v_gene: TRBV6-5
j_gene: TRBJ2-1
abundance: NA
d_gene: TRBD1
CDR3nt: TGTGCCAGCAGTTACAAGGGACAGGGAGGGAATGAGCAGTTCTTC
CDR3aa: CASSYKGQGGNEQFF

v_gene: TRBV19
j_gene: TRBJ1-5
abundance: NA
d_gene: TRBD1
CDR3nt: TGTGCCAGGGACAGGGGCAGGGAGCCCCAGCATTTT
CDR3aa: CARDRGREPQHF

v_gene: TRBV7-9
j_gene: TRBJ1-1
abundance: NA
d_gene: TRBD1
CDR3nt: TGTGCCAGCAGCCACCCCTACGGGACAGTAGCGACTGAAGCTTTCTTT
CDR3aa: CASSHPYGTVATEAFF

v_gene: TRBV28
j_gene: TRBJ2-7
abundance: NA
d_gene: TRBD2
CDR3nt: TGTGCCAGCAGTTACGGACTAGCGGGCGCCTCCTACGAGCAGTACTTC
CDR3aa: CASSYGLAGASYEQYF

v_gene: TRBV5-1
j_gene: TRBJ2-5
abundance: NA
d_gene: NA
CDR3nt: TGCGCCAGCAGCGAAATATTGGGGAATCACCAAGAGACCCAGTACTTC
CDR3aa: CASSEILGNHQETQYF

v_gene: TRBV27
j_gene: TRBJ2-2
abundance: NA
d_gene: TRBD2
CDR3nt: TGTGCCAGCAGTTTCCGGCGGGGGGACTACACCGGGGAGCTGTTTTTT
CDR3aa: CASSFRRGDYTGELFF

v_gene: TRBV30
j_gene: TRBJ1-5
abundance: NA
d_gene: NA
CDR3nt: TGTGCCTGGAGTGTAGGGCATAGCAATCAGCCCCAGCATTTT
CDR3aa: CAWSVGHSNQPQHF